The 19 T cell receptor beta chains reported below all come from one sample, sequenced in a study of T cells in Graves' hyperthyroidism and ophthalmopathy. Template material for amplifying TCR beta CDR3 regions consisted of RNA transcripts. When the TCR CDR3 underwent first-round RT-PCR, the HTBI primer set was used. TCRdb reprocessed the multiplex PCR reads via MiXCR and lists one record per CDR3 protein. This sample yields over 500,000 distinct CDR3 sequences, of which less than 15% are seen a single time; about 14% belongs to the top ten. The specimen sequenced was blood. These receptors came from a middle-aged woman with Graves' hyperthyroidism.

This clonotype was observed at least ten times. CDR3 bases: TGTGCCAGCAGCGAGACTAGCGCACCCGAGTATGAGCAGTTCTTC. Its protein is CASSETSAPEYEQFF. The chain carries TRBV7-2 and TRBJ2-1, with 8 bases fitting TRBD2. Per germline, CDR1 SGHTA and CDR2 FQGNSA. V was clipped by 5 bases and J by 8 bases; unmatched bases: 11. The CDR3 has 15 amino acids. Drawing the rest from reference TRBV7-2 and TRBJ2-1, the complete variable domain is GAGVSQSPSNKVTEKGKDVELRCDPISGHTALYWYRQSLGQGLEFLIYFQGNSAPDKSGLPSDRFSAERTGGSVSTLTIQRTQQEDSAVYLCASSETSAPEYEQFFGPGTRLTVL.

This clonotype was seen repeatedly, ten times or more. The V and J genes are TRBV11-2 and TRBJ2-3; D is undetermined. V lost 0 bases to trimming and J lost 4 bases, with 8 bases between them. The germline gives CDR1 SGHAT, CDR2 FQNNGV. The CDR3 runs to 14 residues. CDR3 sequence (DNA): TGTGCCAGCAGCTTAGACTGGGCCGCAGATACGCAGTATTTT. Translated, it gives CASSLDWAADTQYF. The full variable domain, with the rest looked up from reference TRBV11-2 and TRBJ2-3, is EAGVAQSPRYKIIEKRQSVAFWCNPISGHATLYWYQQILGQGPKLLIQFQNNGVVDDSQLPKDRFSAERLKGVDSTLKIQPAKLEDSAVYLCASSLDWAADTQYFGPGTRLTVL.

This clonotype was detected ten times or more. The V and J genes are TRBV18 and TRBJ2-7; either TRBD1 or TRBD2 may fit D (5 bases each). V was trimmed by 6 bases and J by 3 bases, leaving 12 bases between them. CDR1 KGHSH and CDR2 LQKENI come from the germline V gene. This CDR3 has 13 amino acids. The CDR3 DNA reads TGTGCCAGCTCTGACGGGACCATCTACGAGCAGTACTTC. This codes for CASSDGTIYEQYF.

This clonotype occurred a few times. CDR3 protein: CASTPLAVSGELFF. CDR3 DNA: TGTGCCAGCACACCGCTAGCAGTGTCCGGGGAGCTGTTTTTT. The chain links TRBV6-2 or TRBV6-3 to TRBJ2-2; D perhaps matches TRBD2 (5 bases). V was trimmed by 7 bases and J by 6 bases, leaving 15 bases between them. CDR1 is MNHEY, CDR2 SVGEGT, per germline. The CDR3 is 14 residues long.

The sample holds many counts of this clonotype. The DNA of the CDR3 is TGCAGTGCTAGTTCGGGAGGGGGAGATACGCAGTATTTT. Protein product: CSASSGGGDTQYF. This sequence joins TRBV20-1 and TRBJ2-3, with TRBD2 matching 8 bases. Germline CDR1 and CDR2: DFQATT and SNEGSKA (reference sequence). Trimming cost V 3 bases and J 5 bases; bases outside gene matches: 4. The CDR3 runs 13 residues.

The sample holds many counts of this clonotype. This rearrangement joins TRBV7-9 to TRBJ2-1, with no clear D. V was cut by 4 bases and J by 6 bases, with 13 bases left in between. The CDR3 spans 14 residues. Germline V gives CDR1 SEHNR, CDR2 FQNEAQ (reference sequence). CDR3 sequence: CASSSVSSLNEQFF. In nucleotides, the CDR3 is TGTGCCAGCAGCTCAGTATCCTCCCTCAATGAGCAGTTCTTC.

The V call is TRBV12-3 or TRBV12-4, the J call TRBJ1-5, with D perhaps TRBD1 (6 bases). Trimming removed 0 bases from V and 4 bases from J, with 13 bases in between. The CDR3 contains 16 residues. In nucleotides, the CDR3 is TGTGCCAGCAGTTTAGCGCAGAAAAGGGGGAATCAGCCCCAGCATTTT. It yields the protein CASSLAQKRGNQPQHF.

The rearrangement joins TRBV11-3 to TRBJ1-3; D gene uncertain. Germline CDR1 and CDR2: SGHNT and YENEEA. Trimming stripped 5 bases from V and 0 bases from J, with 17 bases between. This CDR3 region has 17 residues. The CDR3 DNA reads TGTGCCAGCAGCGTCAAAGAGTACAGTTTCTCTGGAAACACCATATATTTT. Amino acids: CASSVKEYSFSGNTIYF.

In this sample, this clonotype turned up once. The chain recombines TRBV20-1 with TRBJ1-4; 8 bases fit TRBD1. The CDR3 is 13 residues long. Germline CDR1 and CDR2: DFQATT and SNEGSKA (reference sequence). After removal of 5 bases from V and 6 bases from J, the junction contained 5 bases not matched to a gene. CDR3 sequence: CSAWTGRDEKLFF. CDR3 nucleotides: TGCAGTGCTTGGACAGGGAGGGATGAAAAACTGTTTTTT.

There are many counts of this clonotype. The chain is built from TRBV28 and TRBJ2-7; D is unclear. The CDR3 runs 13 residues. Trimming took off 6 bases at V and 2 bases at J, with 11 bases between the two ends. Germline lookup yields CDR1 MDHEN and CDR2 SYDVKM. CDR3 sequence reads: CASSPRRTYEQYF. The CDR3 nucleotides read TGTGCCAGCAGCCCCCGGCGGACCTACGAGCAGTACTTC.

In this sample, this clonotype turned up many times. At one end, the junction sequence differs from germline, possibly due to a read error. J is TRBJ2-5 and V is TRBV2; TRBD2 matches at 9 bases. Germline CDR1 is SNHLY and CDR2 is FYNNEI. This CDR3 has 15 amino acids. The CDR3 region is CASSAGLAAQDTQYF. The CDR3, as DNA: TGTGCCAGCAGTGCGGGACTAGCTGCCCAAGATACCCAGTACTTC.

This clonotype was found many times. V usage is TRBV9 and J usage is TRBJ2-3; D is ambiguous. The CDR3 has 16 amino acids. V lost 2 bases to trimming and J lost 0 bases, with 13 bases between them. CDR1 is SGDLS and CDR2 is YYNGEE in the germline V gene. The CDR3, as DNA: TGTGCCAGCAGCGTGGAACTAACCTCTAGCACAGATACGCAGTATTTT. Protein product: CASSVELTSSTDTQYF. The full variable domain, with the rest looked up from reference TRBV9 and TRBJ2-3, is DSGVTQTPKHLITATGQRVTLRCSPRSGDLSVYWYQQSLDQGLQFLIQYYNGEERAKGNILERFSAQQFPDLHSELNLSSLELGDSALYFCASSVELTSSTDTQYFGPGTRLTVL.

This clonotype was counted at least ten times. The chain combines TRBV27 with TRBJ2-7; 7 bases match TRBD1. This CDR3 region has 15 residues. Unmatched junction bases numbered 8, after V lost 3 bases and J lost 3 bases. Germline CDR1 is MNHEY and CDR2 is SMNVEV (reference sequence). CDR3 coding DNA: TGTGCCAGCAGTTTCAACAGGGGTCGGGTCTACGAGCAGTACTTC. Translating it yields CASSFNRGRVYEQYF.

This clonotype was picked up many times. The rearrangement joins TRBV6-2 or TRBV6-3 to TRBJ2-7, with TRBD1 identical over 7 bases. Trimming removed 7 bases from V and 0 bases from J; junction bases left unmatched: 6. This CDR3 spans 14 amino acids. Germline V CDR1 and CDR2: MNHEY, SVGEGT. CDR3 protein: CASTPTGPSYEQYF. DNA for the CDR3: TGTGCCAGCACCCCGACAGGGCCCTCCTACGAGCAGTACTTC.

Ten or more counts support this clonotype. The rearrangement uses TRBV5-1 and TRBJ2-7; weak D call: TRBD2 (6 bases). CDR3 length: 15 amino acids. Germline assignment: CDR1 SGHRS and CDR2 YFSETQ. The germline V and J ends were trimmed by 1 base and 2 bases, with 13 bases remaining between them. The CDR3 is CASSLNPTSPYEQYF. CDR3 nucleotides: TGCGCCAGCAGCTTGAATCCGACTAGTCCCTACGAGCAGTACTTC.

This clonotype was counted between two and nine times. The chain carries TRBV7-2 and TRBJ1-2; 8 bases map to TRBD1. In germline, CDR1 is SGHTA, CDR2 FQGNSA. The V segment lost 5 bases and the J segment 4 bases; nucleotides outside the gene matches: 9. The CDR3 has 15 residues. The CDR3 loop reads CASSPSQGAAYGYTF. CDR3 nucleotide sequence: TGTGCCAGCAGCCCCAGTCAGGGGGCGGCCTATGGCTACACCTTC.

This clonotype was picked up many times. J is TRBJ2-1 and V is TRBV7-3; 12 nucleotides line up with TRBD2. The CDR3 has 15 residues. Germline loops: CDR1 SGHTA, CDR2 FQGTGA. The trim removed 5 bases at V and 6 bases at J, leaving 5 bases unmatched. CDR3 in amino acids: CASSTTSGGSNEQFF. CDR3 DNA: TGTGCCAGCAGCACGACTAGCGGGGGTTCCAATGAGCAGTTCTTC.

The J gene is TRBJ2-1, the V gene TRBV5-1, with 11 bases lining up with TRBD1. In germline, CDR1 is SGHRS, CDR2 YFSETQ. J was trimmed by 9 bases and V by 2 bases; bases with no gene match: 7. The length of the CDR3 is 15 residues. CDR3 sequence: CASSFYAGQGAEQFF. The CDR3 DNA is TGCGCCAGCAGCTTTTACGCAGGACAGGGGGCTGAGCAGTTCTTC.

This clonotype has only a few counts. J is TRBJ2-4 and V is TRBV20-1, with 7 nucleotides matching TRBD2. The V gene end was trimmed by 6 bases and the J gene end by 6 bases; junction bases not matched to a gene: 8. Per germline, CDR1 DFQATT and CDR2 SNEGSKA (reference sequence). The CDR3 runs to 13 residues. The CDR3 sequence is CSAPPGGGNIQYF. The DNA of the CDR3 is TGCAGTGCCCCCCCCGGCGGGGGAAACATTCAGTACTTC.